The present T cell receptor beta chain was sequenced within a study of graft-versus-host responses after intestinal transplantation. Using immunoSEQ multiplex PCR, the repertoire was profiled, and TCRdb retains in-frame clones only, with some absent. The table lists approximately 85,000 clones, 91% of them singletons. In the case of this clone: Its antigen is as yet unknown.

There are 14 residues in the CDR3. After removal of 5 bases from V and 5 bases from J, the junction contained 8 bases not matched to a gene. Germline-derived CDR1 and CDR2 are SGHRS and YFSETQ. This chain joins TRBV5-1 and TRBJ1-1; 8 bases map to TRBD1. The TCR comes from a human donor who was the organ donor for an intestinal transplant. The input for sequencing was unstimulated CD8+ T cells sorted from spleen or lymph node cells, taken before transplant. The CDR3 loop reads CASRWTGLGTEAFF. In nucleotides, the CDR3 is TGCGCCAGCAGATGGACAGGGCTTGGGACTGAAGCTTTCTTT.